This T cell receptor beta chain was profiled in a study of T cells after yellow fever vaccination. Study background: The fractions with low cell numbers were processed using SMART-Seq v4 Ultra Low Input.

General observations from the study: Post-booster repertoires again held most primary-vaccination clones (about 96% CD4, around 90% CD8). A small share of clonotypes appeared in both CD4 and CD8 compartments.

Researchers made TCR cDNA using 5'RACE template switching, and this step added a universal primer site and UMIs. TCRdb used MiXCR to reprocess the 5' RACE reads, holding one entry per CDR3 protein. Of 450,000 to 550,000 distinct CDR3 sequences detected, 21% appear once; the ten largest clones hold about 15%. To note about this clonotype: Its antigen is as yet unknown.

The CDR3 runs 12 residues. Trimming pared 7 bases from V and 3 bases from J, leaving 9 bases between. Germline loops: CDR1 SNHLY, CDR2 FYNNEI. The sample here was PBMCs, taken more than 20 days after the first yellow fever vaccination. The receptor comes from a man younger than 30 who received the YFV17D yellow fever vaccine. The V gene is TRBV2, the J gene TRBJ2-5, with unresolved D. CDR3 in DNA: TGTGCCAGCATCCCGTGGGAAGAGACCCAGTACTTC. Its protein is CASIPWEETQYF.